This T cell receptor beta chain stems from a study of cytomegalovirus exposure and HLA in healthy donors (dated by TCRdb to 2016 to 2017). Study-wide context: According to an earlier analysis of 587 of the donors, some 170 million T cells yielded 90 million to 130 million unique TCR beta sequences and approximately 280 Gb of sequence data. Around 320 gigabases of sequencing data and 80 million or so unique TCR sequences were included in an early release covering about 600 HLA-typed donors. Of the roughly 400 genotyped donors, approximately 83% fell in the genetic ancestry cluster associated with self-reported Caucasian donors. The aim of the study was to test whether cataloging public T cell receptors could identify signatures of past pathogen exposure. Using immunosequencing, the study profiled T cell repertoires from 500 to 800 subjects and related those repertoires to cytomegalovirus serostatus. Besides the first cohort of under 700 subjects, a separate validation cohort made up of about 120 different subjects was used. The study combined high-throughput TCR immunosequencing, statistical association of individual TCRs with disease status, and machine learning to predict cytomegalovirus infection status. A later analysis re-analyzed previously published TCR beta repertoires from 600 to 850 donors and added high-resolution HLA genotyping to study TCR occurrence patterns. The later analysis used no new phenotypic data to find candidate immune exposures, relying instead on TCR beta sequences and their occurrence across donors. To decide whether each TCR beta V gene segment behaved as functional or pseudogenic, an earlier analysis of approximately 600 of the donors relied on high-throughput TCR beta sequencing. Donor age, sex, ethnicity and CMV serostatus were compiled alongside the repertoire data. A later genetic analysis took genome-wide SNP genotypes for about 55% of the roughly 700 donors and used that subset as a discovery cohort. Every discovery cohort repertoire had been produced on one sequencing platform. HLA typing covered class I and class II loci at four-digit resolution. Typing coverage differed by locus: A, B, C, DRB1 and DQB1 were typed in roughly 620-640 donors, DQA1 in roughly 500, DPA1 in 600 to 610, and DPB1 in about 450. Because of strong linkage in the cohort, roughly five DR-DQ haplotypes were treated as single units for association and clustering. On average, about 200,000 unique TCR beta nucleotide sequences were sequenced per donor among about 400 genotyped donors of the cohort, with roughly 20% of those sequences being non-productive. What the study reported, not specific to this receptor: Most TCR sequences were observed very rarely across donors, whereas some public TCRs were present in many individuals. When HLA alleles, especially DR and DQ, strongly co-occurred, attributing TCR associations to individual alleles was difficult. Sequencing depth was assumed to be roughly uniform across donors in the presence/absence analyses, though that assumption may not hold. Immune exposure information for the cohort was limited to CMV serostatus. It was suggested by the authors that the approach could potentially be generalized to other disease states and immunological phenotypes. Compared with equally common non-associated chains, HLA-associated TCR beta chains in a later analysis were more clonally expanded and had lower generation probabilities. Correlated functional status among segregating V segments might reflect linkage disequilibrium, but an unknown experimental factor could not be ruled out. A later genetic analysis associated a missense DCLRE1C variant with V-gene and J-gene trimming of TCR beta chains, and an independent cohort replicated the association. The cohort was sequenced for TCR beta chains only, and without alpha or paired-chain data the features that could be detected were limited. Because the 87-base-pair reads could not distinguish some IMGT-functional V segments, including TRBV6-2 and TRBV6-3, those segments were excluded. In vitro tests confirmed that a few of the cytomegalovirus-associated TCR beta chains recognize cytomegalovirus antigens. Specific HLA alleles were associated with about 17,000 TCR beta sequences at a false discovery rate of 0.05 in a later analysis. A further reported finding was that TCR beta sequences accurately predicted the HLA-A and HLA-B alleles for most subjects in the first cohort. In a later analysis, TCR association rates were found to vary across HLA loci, with the most associated TCRs seen for DRB1 alleles and the fewest for HLA-C alleles. Because counts were too low, about 17 rarely observed V segments, including chromosome 9 orphons, were excluded from the earlier analysis of 500 to 700 of the donors. A later genetic analysis reported fewer N-insertions in productive TCRs among donors in an Asian-associated ancestry cluster than the roughly 670-donor mean. A cluster of highly shared sequence variants was judged likely to be a technical artifact of the sequencing pipeline. In the study, approximately 150 TCR beta chains were listed as associated with cytomegalovirus. The classifier was reported to diagnose cytomegalovirus status with high specificity and sensitivity in both the original cohort and the validation cohort. Because HLA typing was missing for some donors at each locus, association tests included only the typed subset. Several of the top co-occurrence clusters appeared to be linked to parvovirus B19, influenza, CMV and Epstein-Barr virus, according to a later analysis. A later analysis found that most CMV-associated TCR beta chains appeared HLA-restricted, with HLA associations seemingly driven largely by CMV exposure. In an earlier analysis of fewer than 700 of the donors, most TCR beta V segments appeared in productive rearrangements about 90% or about 30% of the time, broadly matching IMGT annotations.

Libraries were constructed by the immunoSEQ multiplex PCR assay. For the multiplex PCR, a mixture combining 60 forward primers for TCR Vbeta segments and 13 reverse primers for TCR Jbeta segments was used. A multiplex PCR assay on genomic DNA amplified the CDR3 region of rearranged TCR beta genes. On the Illumina HiSeq System, the amplified TCR beta libraries were sequenced as 87-base-pair reads. Per the original workflow: In a later analysis, tens of millions of unique TCR beta chains were counted across the roughly 610 repertoires, and approximately 9.9 million of these chains were shared by at least two donors. A nearest-neighbor algorithm error-corrected the raw reads and collapsed the reads into unique sequences, merging closely related sequences to remove PCR and sequencing errors. Alignment of CDR3 sequences to IMGT reference sequences was used to assign V, D and J gene segments. Each retained sequence needed at least a six-nucleotide match to both a V gene segment and a J gene segment. A rearrangement was called productive if the CDR3 had no stop codons and remained in frame with V and J, and every other rearrangement was called non-productive. CDR3 was defined according to IMGT convention as the region running from the second conserved V-encoded cysteine to the conserved J-encoded phenylalanine. The earlier analysis of about 530 of the donors excluded any sequence lacking an unambiguous match to a single V gene segment. In an earlier analysis of approximately 560 of the donors, a V segment was called functional when productive rearrangements were above 56.7%, and segregating when the standard deviation between donors exceeded 5%. To diagnose cytomegalovirus status from the catalog of TCR beta chain sequences, a statistical classification framework was built. V and J gene assignment, in a later analysis, came from comparing TCR nucleotide sequences with IMGT/GENE-DB human TR gene sequences. Using the TCRdist pipeline, a later analysis assigned CDR3 sequences along with most-parsimonious VDJ recombination scenarios. In a later analysis, each TCR beta chain was defined by its CDR3 amino acid sequence together with its V-gene family, and reads lacking a unique V-gene family were excluded. As a way to deal with suspected cross-contamination and a sequencing artifact, a later analysis dropped approximately 570 nucleotide sequences that were highly shared and had low generation probability. In a later analysis, a clonal expansion index for each public chain was calculated from normalized within-repertoire ranks of inferred template counts. Generation probabilities in a later analysis came from a VDJ recombination model fitted to out-of-frame rearrangements, and those results were checked against IGoR. A later analysis scored TCR-TCR, TCR-HLA and TCR-CMV co-occurrence with hypergeometric tests, applying a repertoire-size bias correction to TCR pairs. In a later analysis, false discovery rates were estimated by permuting HLA or CMV assignments 20 times. In a later analysis, co-occurring TCRs were grouped with DBSCAN, and TCRdist sequence similarity was added when clustering was performed within HLA-allele-positive subsets. For co-occurrence clustering, repertoires with fewer than 30,000 or more than 120,000 public chains were excluded, along with about five repertoires with anomalous nucleotide sharing. TCRdb took this table from immuneACCESS and kept in-frame rearrangements with V and J called. Such tables lack part of the clones; where checked against another copy, unresolved V genes explain under half of the gap, and the rest is unexplained. D and trimming come from the DNA, and the V and J calls and clone size come from that table. The sample has under 150,000 clones on record, just over 70% of them singletons. The leading ten clones occupy about 2.4% of the sample.

This clone was observed a single time. No antigen is known for it. Per-base quality was not reported, and no clone a single base away is much larger than it. The cohort comprised around 690 healthy bone marrow donors. All cohort members were sampled while nominally healthy, although unrecorded immune exposures were likely present. The donor was CMV seropositive and was included in the group of approximately 310 seropositive cohort members. A peripheral blood sample was collected from each donor, and TCR beta sequencing was performed on peripheral blood mononuclear cells. Genomic DNA was extracted from the blood cell samples with the Qiagen DNeasy Blood Extraction Kit. Trimming removed 1 base from V and 8 bases from J, leaving 8 bases between the germline ends. The CDR3 runs 12 residues from the cysteine to the phenylalanine. Only the CDR3 part of the read is kept: 36 bases, read in frame from the first base. The CDR1 and CDR2 encoded by the germline V gene are MDHEN and SYDVKM.

The chain couples TRBV28 to TRBJ1-1, with a weak D call of TRBD1 (5 bases match). The sequenced sample was PBMCs. This sequence originates from a woman aged 55-70 years in good health and CMV-seropositive. DNA sequence: TGTGCCAGCAGTTTATTGGGGGGGGAAGCTTTCTTT. Translated, this gives CASSLLGGEAFF.